These T cell receptor beta chains were read from a single sample in a study of blood T cells in healthy people across ages. TCRdb passed the 5' RACE reads through MiXCR, listing each CDR3 protein once. Of approximately 770,000 distinct CDR3 sequences in the sample, roughly 60% were seen once. Sequences were obtained from blood. These receptors all stem from a man aged 25-40 years in good health. CDR3s include the opening cysteine and the closing phenylalanine or tryptophan. D genes are given only for firm matches. Expanded clones are given a class, and other clones once, few, many or no size at all.

J,D,size,V,DNA,CDR3
TRBJ2-3,TRBD2,-,TRBV6-2/TRBV6-3,TGTGCCAGCAGCCCCAGGAGCGGGAGATCAGCAGATACGCAGTATTTT,CASSPRSGRSADTQYF
TRBJ2-1,-,-,TRBV6-6,TGTGCCAGCAACGAGGTACTAGGCAGTGAGCAGTTCTTC,CASNEVLGSEQFF
TRBJ2-6,-,-,TRBV3-1,TGTGCCAGCACCACCCTAGGGGGGTCCAACGTCCTGACTTTC,CASTTLGGSNVLTF
TRBJ2-3,TRBD2,once,TRBV20-1,TGCAGTGCTAGAGATGAGAGACTAGCGGGAGAAAGAGATACGCAGTATTTT,CSARDERLAGERDTQYF
TRBJ1-2,TRBD1,-,TRBV7-8,TGTACCAGCAGCTTGACAGGGGGCTTCGGGGGCTACACCTTC,CTSSLTGGFGGYTF
TRBJ2-1,TRBD1,-,TRBV14,TGTGCCAGCAGCCAGTGGGACAGGAGCTACAATGAGCAGTTCTTC,CASSQWDRSYNEQFF
TRBJ2-7,TRBD2,-,TRBV6-2/TRBV6-3,TGTGCCAGCAGCACCACTAGCGGGGGATACGAGCAGTACTTC,CASSTTSGGYEQYF
TRBJ1-5,-,few,TRBV5-1,TGCGCCAGCAGCCCGGACCCCGGACCTTATCAGCCCCAGCATTTT,CASSPDPGPYQPQHF
TRBJ1-2,-,few,TRBV10-3,TGTGCCATCAGTGAGTTCGCAACCGGGGGCTACACCTTC,CAISEFATGGYTF
TRBJ2-7,TRBD2,-,TRBV13,TGTGCCAGCAGTGCCTGGGGGGGACCCTACGAGCAGTACTTC,CASSAWGGPYEQYF
TRBJ1-6,-,-,TRBV6-6,TGTGCCAGCGGTGTGGCAGTAAGAAATTCACCCCTCCACTTT,CASGVAVRNSPLHF
TRBJ2-1,-,few,TRBV4-2,TGTGCCAGCAGCCAAATAGCGAAATACAATGAGCAGTTCTTC,CASSQIAKYNEQFF
TRBJ1-2,-,-,TRBV5-1,TGCGCCAGCAGTAAGACACGGGACTCTAACTATGGCTACACCTTC,CASSKTRDSNYGYTF
TRBJ2-3,TRBD2,-,TRBV4-1,TGCGCCAGTAGCCAAGATATGCTAGCGGGGTCTAGCACAGATACGCAGTATTTT,CASSQDMLAGSSTDTQYF
TRBJ1-1,TRBD1,once,TRBV20-1,TGCAGTGCTAAGGGACAGATGAACACTGAAGCTTTCTTT,CSAKGQMNTEAFF
TRBJ2-3,TRBD2,-,TRBV20-1,TGCAGTGCTAGAGAATTTCATAGCGGGAGCACAGATACGCAGTATTTT,CSAREFHSGSTDTQYF
TRBJ2-1,TRBD2,-,TRBV6-5,TGTGCCAGCAGTTACAGGGGACTAGCCCCCAATGAGCAGTTCTTT,CASSYRGLAPNEQFF
TRBJ2-7,-,-,TRBV7-3,TGTGCCAGCAGCCCAAGTGGGTTAGCTCCTGCCTACGAGCAGTACTTC,CASSPSGLAPAYEQYF
TRBJ2-7,-,-,TRBV7-9,TGTGCCAGCAGCCCACGACAGAATCAATACAATGAGCAGTACTTC,CASSPRQNQYNEQYF
TRBJ1-2,TRBD1,-,TRBV19,TGTGCCAGTGAAGGACAGGGACTCTATGGCTACACCTTC,CASEGQGLYGYTF
TRBJ2-5,-,few,TRBV10-3,TGTGCCATCCGCGAGGGGTACCAAGAGACCCAGTACTTC,CAIREGYQETQYF
TRBJ2-7,TRBD1,-,TRBV5-8,TGTGCCAGCAGCTACGGAACCGGGACAGGGGTCCACGAGCAGTACTTC,CASSYGTGTGVHEQYF
TRBJ1-5,-,-,TRBV20-1,TGCAGTACTAGAGATCAAGCGGGAAGCAATCAGCCCCAGCATTTT,CSTRDQAGSNQPQHF
TRBJ2-5,TRBD2,many,TRBV29-1,TGCAGCGTCGTAGCGGGAGTGGAGACCCAGTACTTC,CSVVAGVETQYF
TRBJ1-1,-,-,TRBV20-1,TGCAGTGCCGATGGACCCCCCGGGACTGAAGCTTTCTTT,CSADGPPGTEAFF
TRBJ2-7,-,many,TRBV20-1,TGCAGTGCGCGAGGGTGGGGGGATCGGTACGAGCAGTACTTC,CSARGWGDRYEQYF